The next 5 T cell receptor beta chains were all read from a single sample in a study of blood T cell repertoires in COVID-19 (dated by TCRdb to 2020 to 2021). Preparation of the library involved the immunoSEQ multiplex PCR assay. The clones in this table, taken by TCRdb from immuneACCESS, are in-frame only. Not every clone is retained; where verified, under half of the shortfall comes from an unresolved V gene, and the cause of the rest is unknown. The sample has under 200,000 clones on record, about 83% of them singletons. Of the sample, 10% is held by the ten largest clones. Sequences were obtained from peripheral blood. The source is a woman between 70 and 85 years old with COVID-19, enrolled during active disease.

The chain links TRBV28 to TRBJ1-4; D gene uncertain. The CDR3 loop spans 12 amino acids. CDR1 MDHEN and CDR2 SYDVKM come from the germline V gene. With 5 bases removed from V and 7 bases from J, the gap between germline ends came to 8 bases. In DNA, the CDR3 is TGTGCCAGCAGTCTCCGTGTTGAAAAACTGTTTTTT. It yields the protein CASSLRVEKLFF.

V and J are TRBV6-5 and TRBJ2-1; 7 nucleotides align to TRBD1. This CDR3 contains 15 residues. The germline V gene encodes CDR1 MNHEY and CDR2 SVGAGI. Trimming took 8 bases from V and 2 from J; bases not matched to a gene: 9. In DNA, the CDR3 is TGTGCCAGCCCCGATCAGGGGGTTCCCTACAATGAGCAGTTCTTC. This codes for CASPDQGVPYNEQFF.

The chain carries TRBV5-5 and TRBJ2-7, with a weak D call TRBD2 (7 bases). Per germline, CDR1 SGHKS and CDR2 YYEKEE (reference sequence). This CDR3 comprises 15 residues. V lost 1 base, J lost 0 bases, and 11 bases lay in between. The CDR3 loop is CASSLYAGASYEQYF. CDR3 coding DNA: TGTGCCAGCAGCTTGTATGCGGGGGCCTCCTACGAGCAGTACTTC. Supplemented by reference TRBV5-5 and TRBJ2-7, the full variable domain reads DAGVTQSPTHLIKTRGQQVTLRCSPISGHKSVSWYQQVLGQGPQFIFQYYEKEERGRGNFPDRFSARQFPNYSSELNVNALLLGDSALYLCASSLYAGASYEQYFGPGTRLTVT.

This rearrangement joins TRBV6-4 to TRBJ1-2; tentative D call: TRBD1 (6 bases). V was trimmed by 3 bases and J by 6 bases, leaving 14 bases between them. This CDR3 has 14 amino acids. Looked up from germline, CDR1 is MRHNA and CDR2 is SNTAGT. In DNA, the CDR3 is TGTGCCAGCAGTGAACCTACAGGGATCGATGGCTACACCTTC. The encoded protein is CASSEPTGIDGYTF.

This sequence joins TRBV6-5 and TRBJ1-1; TRBD1 aligns across 7 bases. With 5 bases clipped from V and 0 bases from J, the junction kept 6 bases outside the gene matches. The length of the CDR3 is 15 residues. CDR1 MNHEY and CDR2 SVGAGI come from the germline V gene. This chain's CDR3 is CASSTGQEMNTEAFF. CDR3 bases: TGTGCCAGCAGTACCGGACAGGAGATGAACACTGAAGCTTTCTTT.